The 15 T cell receptor beta chains below come from one sample, sequenced in a study of T cells after posttransplantation cyclophosphamide. Profiling relied on immunoSEQ multiplex PCR, and the TCRdb table lists in-frame clones only, not all of them. The sample includes about 11,000 clones, 86% of them seen just once. Busulfan-fludarabine conditioning, marrow transplant, and cyclophosphamide on days +3 and +4 were administered. This specimen was CD4+ T cells sorted from PBMCs, taken after allogeneic stem cell transplant with posttransplant cyclophosphamide. The receptors here all came from a male patient aged 30 to 39 who received an allogeneic stem cell transplant from a related donor, was CMV-positive, and had acute GVHD only. A subset of T cells may come from the graft donor.

V and J are TRBV5-1 and TRBJ1-5; 9 nucleotides align to TRBD1. The J segment lost 8 bases and the V segment lost 0 bases, leaving 9 bases of the junction unmatched. CDR1 and CDR2 from the germline V gene are SGHRS and YFSETQ. CDR3 length equals 16 residues. CDR3 sequence: CASSLGPTGGGEPQHF. The DNA of the CDR3 is TGCGCCAGCAGCTTGGGTCCAACAGGGGGCGGGGAGCCCCAGCATTTT.

The chain links TRBV7-2 to TRBJ2-3; 13 positions match TRBD2. This CDR3 is built from 16 residues. Per germline, CDR1 SGHTA and CDR2 FQGNSA. The trim removed 3 bases at V and 6 bases at J, leaving 6 bases unmatched. This CDR3 is CASSLGLAGSSDTQYF. CDR3 DNA sequence: TGTGCCAGCAGCTTGGGACTAGCGGGAAGTTCGGATACGCAGTATTTT.

The chain joins TRBV10-3 to TRBJ2-4; a weak D match, TRBD2 (7 bases). Germline CDR1 and CDR2: ENHRY and SYGVKD. V shed 0 bases and J shed 0 bases, with 15 bases lying between them. The CDR3 totals 18 residues. The CDR3, as DNA: TGTGCCATCAGTGAGTCGGCGGGGGCCTTACTAGCCAAAAACATTCAGTACTTC. Amino acid sequence: CAISESAGALLAKNIQYF.

The V call is TRBV6-6, the J call TRBJ2-1, with TRBD1 matching over 8 bases. V shed 7 bases and J 8 bases; nucleotides not matched to a gene: 7. Germline CDR1 is MNHNY and CDR2 is SVGAGI (reference sequence). CDR3 length: 13 residues. The chain's CDR3 is CASKGQVWDEQFF. CDR3 coding DNA: TGTGCCAGCAAGGGACAGGTCTGGGATGAGCAGTTCTTC.

The rearrangement uses TRBV5-8 and TRBJ2-7; the D gene is possibly TRBD1 (5 bases). The CDR3 extends over 13 amino acids. V lost 0 bases, J lost 5 bases, and 9 bases lay in between. CDR1 is SGHTS and CDR2 is YDEGEE in the germline V gene. CDR3 region: CASSLGRAHEQYF. The CDR3 region has the DNA TGTGCCAGCAGCTTGGGCAGGGCCCACGAGCAGTACTTC. The entire variable domain, with the rest obtained from reference TRBV5-8 and TRBJ2-7, is as follows: EAGVTQSPTHLIKTRGQQATLRCSPISGHTSVYWYQQALGLGLQFLLWYDEGEERNRGNFPPRFSGRQFPNYSSELNVNALELEDSALYLCASSLGRAHEQYFGPGTRLTVT.

The J gene is TRBJ1-5, the V gene TRBV28, with a tentative D call TRBD1 (5 bases). V lost 8 bases, J lost 7 bases, and 18 bases lay in between. The CDR3 totals 14 residues. Germline lookup yields CDR1 MDHEN and CDR2 SYDVKM. The chain's CDR3 is CASAKGGGNQPQHF. CDR3 bases: TGTGCCAGCGCAAAAGGCGGGGGTAACCAGCCCCAGCATTTT.

As to this clone: A clone one base away is much larger, so this may be a read error. Other DNA sequences from this sample encode an identical CDR3 as well. The gene calls are TRBV6-5 and TRBJ1-6; 7 positions agree with TRBD1. Germline lookup yields CDR1 MNHEY and CDR2 SVGAGI. CDR3 size: 14 residues. The V gene end was trimmed by 2 bases and the J gene end by 13 bases; junction bases not matched to a gene: 8. CDR3 loop: CASSYGQVSSPLHF. Written as DNA, the CDR3 is TGTGCCAGCAGTTACGGACAGGTTTCTTCCCCCCTCCACTTT.

This clone was detected once. This chain links TRBV10-1 with TRBJ2-2; D unclear. Trimming cost V 4 bases and J 1 base, with 7 bases left between them. The CDR3 is made up of 14 amino acids. Germline assignment: CDR1 WNHNN and CDR2 SYGVQD (reference sequence). Here the CDR3 reads CASSVIQNTGELFF. The CDR3 bases are TGCGCCAGCAGTGTAATACAGAACACCGGGGAGCTGTTTTTT.

The chain is built from TRBV9 and TRBJ1-1; weak D call: TRBD1 (5 bases). Germline V gene lookup returns CDR1 SGDLS and CDR2 YYNGEE. Deletions cut 3 bases from V and 0 bases from J, with 15 bases between. The CDR3 consists of 16 residues. The CDR3 region is CASSDRDSGLNTEAFF. The CDR3 nucleotides read TGTGCCAGCAGCGACCGGGACTCAGGTTTGAACACTGAAGCTTTCTTT.

The V and J genes are TRBV19 and TRBJ2-2, with D possibly TRBD1 on 6 matching bases. This CDR3 is 15 amino acids long. The V gene lost 8 bases and the J gene lost 4 bases, with 17 bases spanning the gap. Germline V lookup: CDR1 LNHDA, CDR2 SQIVND (reference sequence). In nucleotides, the CDR3 is TGTGCCAGTCGCCTGAACAGGGTTCCCACCGGGGAGCTGTTTTTT. Residues: CASRLNRVPTGELFF.

The chain recombines TRBV14 with TRBJ2-3, with 8 nucleotides matching TRBD2. The V segment lost 3 bases and the J segment 2 bases; nucleotides outside the gene matches: 7. This CDR3 has 16 residues. Looked up from germline, CDR1 is SGHDN and CDR2 is FVKESK. Written as DNA, the CDR3 is TGTGCCAGCAGCCAGATCGGCGGGGGGCCCACAGATACGCAGTATTTT. The encoded protein is CASSQIGGGPTDTQYF.

The chain couples TRBV4-1 to TRBJ2-2, with D possibly being TRBD2 (6 bases). The CDR3 length is 21 residues. The V end lost 1 base, the J end lost 0 bases, and 24 bases lay between the germline ends. Germline V CDR1 and CDR2: MGHRA, YSYEKL. For the CDR3, the DNA is TGCGCCAGCAGCCAAGTGATGGGAGAAGTCGGGACTTTCGCGAACACCGGGGAGCTGTTTTTT. Translating gives CASSQVMGEVGTFANTGELFF.

This chain uses TRBV5-4 with TRBJ2-3; D is perhaps TRBD2 (6 bases). The germline V and J ends were trimmed by 0 bases and 0 bases, with 11 bases remaining between them. Germline values: CDR1 SGHNT, CDR2 YYREEE (reference sequence). This CDR3 has 16 amino acids. The CDR3 DNA reads as TGTGCCAGCAGCTTGGGGCGGGACCGGAGCACAGATACGCAGTATTTT. Amino acid sequence: CASSLGRDRSTDTQYF.

The chain couples TRBV7-3 to TRBJ2-1; tentative D call: TRBD2 (6 bases). There are 12 residues in the CDR3. V shed 5 bases and J shed 8 bases, with 10 bases lying between them. Germline V gene lookup returns CDR1 SGHTA and CDR2 FQGTGA. The CDR3 DNA reads TGTGCCAGCAGCGGCGGAGGGGATGAGCAGTTCTTC. It translates to CASSGGGDEQFF.

This chain connects TRBV19 to TRBJ1-4, with 9 bases matching TRBD1. The CDR3 extends over 15 amino acids. The ends lost 5 bases at V and 8 bases at J; junction bases unmatched: 9. Germline loops: CDR1 LNHDA, CDR2 SQIVND (reference sequence). The CDR3 loop is CASSFLTGGEEKLFF. The DNA for the CDR3 is TGTGCCAGTAGTTTCCTGACAGGGGGAGAAGAAAAACTGTTTTTT.